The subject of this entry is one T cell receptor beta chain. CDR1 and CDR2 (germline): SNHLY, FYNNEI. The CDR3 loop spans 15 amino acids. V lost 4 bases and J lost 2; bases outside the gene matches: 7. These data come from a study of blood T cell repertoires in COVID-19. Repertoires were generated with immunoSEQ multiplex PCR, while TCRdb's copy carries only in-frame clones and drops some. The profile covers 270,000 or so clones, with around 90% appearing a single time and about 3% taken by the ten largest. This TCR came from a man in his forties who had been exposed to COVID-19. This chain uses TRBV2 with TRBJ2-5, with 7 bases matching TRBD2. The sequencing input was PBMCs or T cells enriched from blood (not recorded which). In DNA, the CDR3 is TGTGCCAGCAGTGCCTGGCTAGCGGAACAAGAGACCCAGTACTTC. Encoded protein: CASSAWLAEQETQYF.